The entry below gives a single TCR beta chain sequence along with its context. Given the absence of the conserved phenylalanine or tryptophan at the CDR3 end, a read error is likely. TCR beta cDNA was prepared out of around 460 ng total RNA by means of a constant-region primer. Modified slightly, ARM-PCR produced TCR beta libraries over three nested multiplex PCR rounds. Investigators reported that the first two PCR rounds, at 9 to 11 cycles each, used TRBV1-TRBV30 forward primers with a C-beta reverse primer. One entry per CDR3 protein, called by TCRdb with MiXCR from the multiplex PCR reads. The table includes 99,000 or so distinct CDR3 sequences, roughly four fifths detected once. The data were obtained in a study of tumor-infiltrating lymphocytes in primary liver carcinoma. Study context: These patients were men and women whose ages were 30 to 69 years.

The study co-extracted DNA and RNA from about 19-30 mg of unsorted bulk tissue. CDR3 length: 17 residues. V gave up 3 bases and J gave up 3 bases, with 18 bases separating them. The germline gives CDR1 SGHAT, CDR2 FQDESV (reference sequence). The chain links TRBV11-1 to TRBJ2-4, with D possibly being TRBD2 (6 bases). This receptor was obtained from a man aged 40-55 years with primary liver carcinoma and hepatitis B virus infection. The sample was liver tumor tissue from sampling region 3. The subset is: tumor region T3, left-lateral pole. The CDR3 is CASSFPATSGSKNIQYL. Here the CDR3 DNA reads TGTGCCAGCAGCTTTCCCGCGACTAGTGGGAGCAAAAACATTCAGTACCTC.